Listed below are T cell receptor beta chains from one sample, sequenced in a study of beta chain features in type 1 diabetes. Some clones are missing from TCRdb's copy, which holds only in-frame ones; the method was immunoSEQ multiplex PCR. Of about 140,000 clones detected, over 8% appear once; the ten largest clones hold 0.55% to 0.65%. Sequences were obtained from central memory CD4+ T cells from blood. Receptors originate from a middle-aged woman in good health. The CDR3 runs from the conserved cysteine through the conserved F or W. A D gene is named only where the DNA matches it firmly. Clone size appears in some rows only: once, few, many, or a class for an expanded clone.

J: TRBJ2-7; V: TRBV5-1; size: many; length: 15; D: .; CDR3: CASSPVVSGEGEQYF; DNA: TGCGCCAGCAGCCCGGTGGTGTCGGGAGAGGGCGAGCAGTACTTC
J: TRBJ2-5; V: TRBV5-1; size: few; length: 19; D: TRBD2; CDR3: CASSLVDGKAGGRPETQYF; DNA: TGCGCCAGCAGCTTGGTCGACGGAAAAGCGGGGGGGCGACCAGAGACCCAGTACTTC
J: TRBJ1-1; V: TRBV5-3; size: few; length: 14; D: .; CDR3: CARNARGSDTEAFF; DNA: TGTGCCAGAAACGCGCGGGGTAGCGACACTGAAGCTTTCTTT
J: TRBJ2-7; V: TRBV7-2; size: many; length: 17; D: TRBD2; CDR3: CASSLVPPGLAGVEQYF; DNA: TGTGCCAGCAGCTTAGTCCCCCCGGGACTAGCGGGTGTGGAGCAGTACTTC
J: TRBJ1-2; V: TRBV29-1; size: few; length: 15; D: .; CDR3: CSVEEGTFSNYGYTF; DNA: TGCAGCGTTGAAGAGGGCACCTTCTCTAACTATGGCTACACCTTC
J: TRBJ1-2; V: TRBV7-2; size: few; length: 14; D: TRBD1; CDR3: CASSLVEGAYGYTF; DNA: TGTGCCAGCAGCTTAGTCGAGGGGGCCTATGGCTACACCTTC
J: TRBJ2-7; V: TRBV11-2; size: .; length: 16; D: .; CDR3: CASSPQPASPQDEQYF; DNA: TGTGCCAGCAGCCCCCAGCCGGCCTCTCCGCAGGACGAGCAGTACTTC
J: TRBJ2-1; V: TRBV14; size: many; length: 17; D: TRBD2; CDR3: CASSLYPSGGSYNEQFF; DNA: TGTGCCAGCAGCCTATACCCGAGCGGGGGTTCCTACAATGAGCAGTTCTTC
J: TRBJ2-3; V: TRBV5-1; size: few; length: 12; D: .; CDR3: CASSFEGYTQYF; DNA: TGCGCCAGCAGCTTTGAGGGTTATACGCAGTATTTT
J: TRBJ2-1; V: TRBV7-9; size: .; length: 13; D: TRBD2; CDR3: CASSPKRGKEQFF; DNA: TGTGCCAGCAGCCCTAAGCGGGGCAAGGAGCAGTTCTTC
J: TRBJ1-1; V: TRBV2; size: many; length: 14; D: TRBD1; CDR3: CASSENRGLGGAFF; DNA: TGTGCCAGCAGTGAGAACAGGGGGCTTGGAGGAGCTTTCTTT
J: TRBJ2-1; V: TRBV7-9; size: .; length: 17; D: TRBD2; CDR3: CASSSSGGGPSYNEQFF; DNA: TGTGCCAGCAGCTCTAGCGGGGGGGGGCCTTCCTACAATGAGCAGTTCTTC
J: TRBJ2-7; V: TRBV5-7; size: few; length: 14; D: TRBD2; CDR3: CASSLAAGGYEQYF; DNA: TGTGCCAGCAGCTTGGCGGCGGGGGGCTACGAGCAGTACTTC
J: TRBJ1-1; V: TRBV11-2; size: few; length: 14; D: .; CDR3: CASSLGASNFEAFF; DNA: TGTGCCAGCAGCTTGGGGGCTTCAAACTTTGAAGCTTTCTTT
J: TRBJ1-3; V: TRBV18; size: .; length: 18; D: TRBD1; CDR3: CASSPPGTASSSGNTIYF; DNA: TGTGCCAGCTCGCCGCCAGGGACAGCTTCTTCTTCTGGAAACACCATATATTTT
J: TRBJ1-2; V: TRBV5-6; size: few; length: 14; D: .; CDR3: CASVSSGFDYGYTF; DNA: TGTGCCAGCGTTAGCTCAGGGTTTGACTATGGCTACACCTTC
J: TRBJ1-4; V: TRBV29-1; size: .; length: 14; D: .; CDR3: CSVGGGATNEKLFF; DNA: TGCAGCGTTGGAGGAGGGGCCACTAATGAAAAACTGTTTTTT
J: TRBJ1-1; V: TRBV2; size: many; length: 13; D: .; CDR3: CASSYGTNTEAFF; DNA: TGTGCCAGCAGTTACGGGACAAACACTGAAGCTTTCTTT
J: TRBJ2-3; V: TRBV6-1; size: many; length: 14; D: TRBD2; CDR3: CASSDAGGRVTQYF; DNA: TGTGCCAGCAGTGACGCGGGGGGCCGGGTTACGCAGTATTTT
J: TRBJ1-1; V: TRBV6-6; size: .; length: 14; D: .; CDR3: CASSHPGTNSEAFF; DNA: TGTGCCAGCAGTCACCCCGGGACAAACTCTGAAGCTTTCTTT
J: TRBJ2-5; V: TRBV25-1; size: few; length: 12; D: .; CDR3: CASSGPRTVQYF; DNA: TGTGCCAGCAGTGGCCCCCGGACAGTCCAATACTTC
J: TRBJ1-4; V: TRBV29-1; size: .; length: 14; D: .; CDR3: CSVGPGTPGEKLFF; DNA: TGCAGCGTTGGGCCCGGGACACCGGGAGAAAAACTGTTTTTT